This TCR beta chain appears in the sequencing data of a study of CD8+ T cells in alopecia areata. In the case of this clone: The antigen is undetermined.

RNA extraction was followed by reverse transcription into cDNA, which acted as the sequencing template. TCRdb keeps only in-frame clones here, not all; method: immunoSEQ multiplex PCR. The profile shows about 20,000 clones, more than 60% of them singletons. CD4+ cells from about 5 patients were sorted into CD25+CD127- cells. Patients with alopecia areata provided lesional scalp punch biopsies as well as peripheral blood. CD4+ and CD8+ T cells were sorted from PBMCs. Study observations and caveats: Higher clonality and more expanded CD8+ clones appeared in lesional than normal scalp.

Sequencing was performed on CD4+ Tregs sorted from blood. This clonotype originated in a human donor with alopecia areata.

CDR3 bases: TGTGCCAGTAGTCCGAGGACTAGCGGGAGGAATGAGCAGTTCTTC. Its translation: CASSPRTSGRNEQFF. This chain connects TRBV19 to TRBJ2-1, with 14 bases matching TRBD2. There are 15 residues in the CDR3. The ends lost 5 bases at V and 7 bases at J; junction bases unmatched: 4. Germline V gene sequence: CDR1 LNHDA, CDR2 SQIVND (reference sequence).